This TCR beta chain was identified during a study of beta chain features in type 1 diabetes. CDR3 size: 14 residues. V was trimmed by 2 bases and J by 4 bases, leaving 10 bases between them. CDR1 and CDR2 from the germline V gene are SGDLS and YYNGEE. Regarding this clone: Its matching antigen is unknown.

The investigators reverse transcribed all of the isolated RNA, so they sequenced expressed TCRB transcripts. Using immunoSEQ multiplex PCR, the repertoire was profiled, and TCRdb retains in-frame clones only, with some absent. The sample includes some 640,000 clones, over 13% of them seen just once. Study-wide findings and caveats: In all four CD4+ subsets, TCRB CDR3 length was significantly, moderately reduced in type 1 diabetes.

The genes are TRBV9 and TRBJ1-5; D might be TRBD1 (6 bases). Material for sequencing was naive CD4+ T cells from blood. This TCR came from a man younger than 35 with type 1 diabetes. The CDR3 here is CASSVDSGNQPQHF. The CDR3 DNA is TGTGCCAGCAGCGTGGACAGTGGGAATCAGCCCCAGCATTTT.